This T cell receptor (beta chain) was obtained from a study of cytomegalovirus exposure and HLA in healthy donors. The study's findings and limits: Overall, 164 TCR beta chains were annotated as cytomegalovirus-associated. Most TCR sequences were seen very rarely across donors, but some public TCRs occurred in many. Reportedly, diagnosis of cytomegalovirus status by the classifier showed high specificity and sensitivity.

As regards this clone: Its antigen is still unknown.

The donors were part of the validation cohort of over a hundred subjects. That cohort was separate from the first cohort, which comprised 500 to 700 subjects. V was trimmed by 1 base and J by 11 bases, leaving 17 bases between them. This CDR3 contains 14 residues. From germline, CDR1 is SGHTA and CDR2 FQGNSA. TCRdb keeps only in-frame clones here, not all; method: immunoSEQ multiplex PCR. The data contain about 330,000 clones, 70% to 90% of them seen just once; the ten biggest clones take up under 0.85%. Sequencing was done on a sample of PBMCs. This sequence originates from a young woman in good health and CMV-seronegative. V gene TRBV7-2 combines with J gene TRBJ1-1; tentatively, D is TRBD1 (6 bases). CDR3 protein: CASSLERFGGGAFF. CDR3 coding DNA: TGTGCCAGCAGCTTAGAACGGTTTGGGGGCGGGGCTTTCTTT.